The 13 T cell receptor beta chains below were found in one sample sequenced in a study of PD-1 blockade in classical Hodgkin lymphoma. Method: immunoSEQ multiplex PCR; TCRdb's copy keeps in-frame clones and lacks some. Here the sample spans 9,500 to 10,000 clones, 80% to 95% being singletons. Relapse was seen in all patients after autologous stem cell transplantation, and brentuximab vedotin exposure was variable. The specimen comprised peripheral blood mononuclear cells (PBMCs), sampled at baseline. The receptors here all came from a human donor with classical Hodgkin lymphoma.

This rearrangement joins TRBV10-3 to TRBJ2-1; D perhaps matches TRBD2 (6 bases). Germline assignment: CDR1 ENHRY and CDR2 SYGVKD. The CDR3 has 14 amino acids. Trimming cost V 2 bases and J 6 bases, with 11 bases left between them. DNA of the CDR3: TGTGCCATCAGTGAGCGGACTATACGCAATGAGCAGTTCTTC. Its translation: CAISERTIRNEQFF.

The rearrangement links TRBV29-1 to TRBJ2-1; D not resolved. CDR3 length: 13 amino acids. Trimming took off 5 bases at V and 7 bases at J, with 15 bases between the two ends. Germline V gene sequence: CDR1 SQVTM, CDR2 ANQGSEA. In nucleotides, the CDR3 is TGCAGCGTTAGTTCACCCCCTCGGAATGAGCAGTTCTTC. Encoded protein: CSVSSPPRNEQFF.

This chain links TRBV28 with TRBJ1-1; no clear D. The CDR3 covers 14 residues. Germline CDR1 and CDR2: MDHEN and SYDVKM. Between the trimmed V and J ends, which lost 4 bases and 1 base, there was a span of 10 bases. The CDR3 is CASSSGGKNTEAFF. CDR3 sequence (DNA): TGTGCCAGCAGTTCGGGCGGGAAGAACACTGAAGCTTTCTTT.

The chain is built from TRBV28 and TRBJ2-6; D possibly uses TRBD1 or TRBD2 (5 bases each). Trimming left V 2 bases short and J 0 bases short, with 17 bases between. Germline CDR1 reads MDHEN; CDR2 reads SYDVKM. There are 19 residues in the CDR3. The CDR3 loop reads CASSLMGDLLLSGANVLTF. CDR3 nucleotides: TGTGCCAGCAGTTTAATGGGGGACCTACTCCTCTCTGGGGCCAACGTCCTGACTTTC.

This rearrangement joins TRBV4-1 to TRBJ2-7; D is uncertain. V lost 4 bases to trimming and J lost 3 bases, with 16 bases between them. The CDR3 length is 15 residues. Germline-derived CDR1 and CDR2 are MGHRA and YSYEKL. This chain's CDR3 is CASSPMGWQNYEQYF. DNA for the CDR3: TGCGCCAGCAGCCCGATGGGATGGCAGAACTACGAGCAGTACTTC.

V is TRBV27 and J is TRBJ2-3; D remains ambiguous. V was clipped by 3 bases and J by 2 bases, with 21 bases between them. CDR3 size: 18 residues. CDR1 is MNHEY and CDR2 is SMNVEV in the germline V gene (reference sequence). CDR3 amino acids: CASSFPSSLSVFTDTQYF. The DNA of the CDR3 is TGTGCCAGCAGTTTTCCTTCAAGTTTGAGCGTGTTCACAGATACGCAGTATTTT.

This clone showed up just once. This chain joins TRBV7-9 and TRBJ2-7, with 7 bases fitting TRBD2. CDR3 size: 12 residues. V dropped 3 bases and J dropped 6; count of bases not matched to a gene: 2. Germline V gene lookup returns CDR1 SEHNR and CDR2 FQNEAQ (reference sequence). The CDR3 region has the DNA TGTGCCAGCAGCTTGGGGAGGGGCGAGCAGTACTTC. Translation: CASSLGRGEQYF.

The CDR3 spells CASSGQGAANYGYTF. CDR3 DNA sequence: TGTGCCAGCAGCGGACAGGGGGCGGCTAACTATGGCTACACCTTC. The rearrangement uses TRBV9 and TRBJ1-2; 10 bases are shared with TRBD1. V lost 3 bases and J lost 0; bases outside the gene matches: 2. This CDR3 is 15 amino acids long. Germline V CDR1 and CDR2: SGDLS, YYNGEE.

This clone was detected only once. V and J are TRBV5-1 and TRBJ2-3, with D uncertain. The CDR3 is 12 amino acids. Germline V gives CDR1 SGHRS, CDR2 YFSETQ. V was pared by 0 bases and J by 5 bases, with 4 bases between. CDR3 loop: CASSLEIDTQYF. The CDR3 bases are TGCGCCAGCAGCTTGGAAATAGATACGCAGTATTTT.

The chain is built from TRBV14 and TRBJ1-1; a possible D gene is TRBD1 (6 bases). Germline lookup yields CDR1 SGHDN and CDR2 FVKESK. The CDR3 length is 15 residues. The germline V and J ends were trimmed by 2 bases and 0 bases, with 10 bases remaining between them. The CDR3 region has the DNA TGTGCCAGCAGCCAACCGGGACACCTGAACACTGAAGCTTTCTTT. Translating it yields CASSQPGHLNTEAFF.

The chain uses TRBV2 and TRBJ1-4, with D possibly being TRBD1 (5 bases). In germline, CDR1 is SNHLY, CDR2 FYNNEI. The CDR3 loop spans 19 amino acids. V lost 3 bases and J lost 4, with 24 bases in between. As DNA, the CDR3 is TGTGCCAGCAGTGAGGAGGGCAGGGAAGACGTGCGGAGTAATGAAAAACTGTTTTTT. Amino acids: CASSEEGREDVRSNEKLFF.

The chain joins TRBV13 to TRBJ2-1; 7 bases agree with TRBD2. This CDR3 comprises 14 residues. J was trimmed by 7 bases and V by 5 bases; bases with no gene match: 8. Germline V gene sequence: CDR1 PRHDT, CDR2 FYEKMQ (reference sequence). CDR3 region: CASSAHGTKNEQFF. In nucleotides, the CDR3 is TGTGCCAGCAGCGCCCATGGGACTAAAAATGAGCAGTTCTTC. Full variable domain (outside the CDR3, taken from reference TRBV13 and TRBJ2-1): AAGVIQSPRHLIKEKRETATLKCYPIPRHDTVYWYQQGPGQDPQFLISFYEKMQSDKGSIPDRFSAQQFSDYHSELNMSSLELGDSALYFCASSAHGTKNEQFFGPGTRLTVL.

The V call is TRBV6-1, the J call TRBJ1-2, with D possibly being TRBD1 (5 bases). Looked up from germline, CDR1 is MNHNS and CDR2 is SASEGT. CDR3 length equals 15 residues. V was pared by 7 bases and J by 6 bases, with 21 bases between. The chain's CDR3 is CASIGWVGRVDGYTF. DNA for the CDR3: TGTGCCAGCATTGGGTGGGTGGGCAGGGTGGATGGCTACACCTTC.